This passage covers 32 T cell receptor beta chains from one sample sequenced in a study. From the 5' RACE reads, TCRdb called clonotypes with MiXCR, one entry per CDR3 protein. The sample lists approximately 60,000 distinct CDR3 sequences, 25% to 30% occurring once. The sequenced material came from tumor-infiltrating memory CD4+ T cells sorted from the breast tumor. Subset defined: memory CD4+ T cells, CD4+CD45RO+CD25-. All receptors come from a female donor with breast cancer.

In this sample, this clonotype turned up a few times. This chain joins TRBV29-1 and TRBJ2-5; 9 positions agree with TRBD1. Germline V CDR1 and CDR2: SQVTM, ANQGSEA. Germline trimming cut 4 bases from V and 5 bases from J; bases unmatched to any gene: 2. The CDR3 is 12 amino acids. The DNA of the CDR3 is TGCAGCGTTGGAGACAGGGGGGAGACCCAGTACTTC. Encoded protein: CSVGDRGETQYF.

The chain joins TRBV3-1 to TRBJ1-2, with TRBD1 identical over 10 bases. Looked up from germline, CDR1 is LGHDT and CDR2 is YNNKEL (reference sequence). The CDR3 extends over 14 amino acids. Trimming took 4 bases from V and 6 from J; bases not matched to a gene: 5. CDR3: CASSLQGTGDGYTF. CDR3 nucleotide sequence: TGTGCCAGCAGCCTGCAGGGGACAGGGGATGGCTACACCTTC.

V and J are TRBV29-1 and TRBJ2-2; D unclear. The V end was cut by 4 bases, the J end by 6 bases, with 9 bases between. The CDR3 is 12 residues long. In germline, CDR1 is SQVTM, CDR2 ANQGSEA. The CDR3 loop reads CSVGADAGELFF. The CDR3 DNA is TGCAGCGTTGGGGCGGACGCCGGGGAGCTGTTTTTT.

This clonotype has only a few counts. This chain connects TRBV20-1 to TRBJ1-5; D is ambiguous. The germline gives CDR1 DFQATT, CDR2 SNEGSKA (reference sequence). Trimming stripped 2 bases from V and 6 bases from J, with 8 bases between. The CDR3 length is 12 residues. CDR3 residues: CSARRTGQPQHF. The CDR3 DNA sequence: TGCAGTGCTAGAAGGACGGGTCAGCCCCAGCATTTT.

The rearrangement links TRBV20-1 to TRBJ1-2, with 7 bases matching TRBD1. In germline, CDR1 is DFQATT, CDR2 SNEGSKA (reference sequence). V was pared by 5 bases and J by 4 bases, with 13 bases of the junction left unmatched. The CDR3 contains 15 residues. The CDR3 loop reads CSAGGHRGASYGYTF. CDR3 DNA sequence: TGCAGTGCTGGCGGACACAGGGGAGCTTCCTATGGCTACACCTTC.

The genes are TRBV3-1 and TRBJ1-6; TRBD1 is a possible D gene (6 bases). CDR3 length equals 16 residues. From germline, CDR1 is LGHDT and CDR2 YNNKEL (reference sequence). V was trimmed by 1 base and J by 7 bases, leaving 14 bases between them. Written as DNA, the CDR3 is TGTGCCAGCAGCCAAGCCCACAGGGTCCGGAATTCACCCCTCCACTTT. Translating gives CASSQAHRVRNSPLHF.

The chain employs TRBV29-1 and TRBJ1-3; D is possibly TRBD1 (6 bases). Germline V gives CDR1 SQVTM, CDR2 ANQGSEA. The V end lost 5 bases, the J end lost 2 bases, and 7 bases lay between the germline ends. The CDR3 covers 12 residues. DNA of the CDR3: TGCAGCGTTAGGACAGCTGGAAACACCATATATTTT. Translation gives CSVRTAGNTIYF.

This clonotype came up a few times. The V call is TRBV6-6, the J call TRBJ1-1; D remains unclear. This CDR3 region has 12 residues. Looked up from germline, CDR1 is MNHNY and CDR2 is SVGAGI (reference sequence). Trimming left V 2 bases short and J 3 bases short, with 4 bases between. CDR3: CASSYADTEAFF. CDR3 sequence (DNA): TGTGCCAGCAGTTACGCGGACACTGAAGCTTTCTTT.

This chain joins TRBV7-2 and TRBJ1-4; TRBD1 might be the D (5 bases). CDR1 and CDR2 from the germline V gene are SGHTA and FQGNSA. The CDR3 totals 13 residues. Between the trimmed V and J ends, which lost 3 bases and 6 bases, there was a span of 8 bases. The CDR3 coding sequence is TGTGCCAGCAGCTTGGGGGAATATGAAAAACTGTTTTTT. This sequence encodes CASSLGEYEKLFF.

The genes are TRBV5-1 and TRBJ2-3, with D perhaps TRBD2 (6 bases). The CDR3 runs 15 residues. CDR1 and CDR2 (germline): SGHRS, YFSETQ. V lost 3 bases, J lost 2 bases, and 13 bases lay in between. The CDR3 DNA reads TGCGCCAGCAGCTCGGAGGGAGTACCCACAGATACGCAGTATTTT. It codes for CASSSEGVPTDTQYF. Using reference TRBV5-1 and TRBJ2-3 for the parts outside the CDR3, the full variable domain is KAGVTQTPRYLIKTRGQQVTLSCSPISGHRSVSWYQQTPGQGLQFLFEYFSETQRNKGNFPGRFSGRQFSNSRSEMNVSTLELGDSALYLCASSSEGVPTDTQYFGPGTRLTVL.

The chain joins TRBV29-1 to TRBJ1-2; maybe TRBD1 (5 bases). This CDR3 comprises 12 residues. The germline V and J ends were trimmed by 1 base and 4 bases, with 7 bases remaining between them. Germline CDR1 is SQVTM and CDR2 is ANQGSEA. CDR3 nucleotide sequence: TGCAGCGTTGAAGGCAGGGTCTATGGCTACACCTTC. This gives the protein CSVEGRVYGYTF.

The chain links TRBV18 to TRBJ2-5; D unresolved. Germline V gene lookup returns CDR1 KGHSH and CDR2 LQKENI. There are 13 residues in the CDR3. The V gene lost 3 bases and the J gene lost 5 bases, with 10 bases spanning the gap. DNA of the CDR3: TGTGCCAGCTCACCGGGATTGGGGGAGACCCAGTACTTC. It is translated as CASSPGLGETQYF. Supplemented by reference TRBV18 and TRBJ2-5, the full variable domain reads NAGVMQNPRHLVRRRGQEARLRCSPMKGHSHVYWYRQLPEEGLKFMVYLQKENIIDESGMPKERFSAEFPKEGPSILRIQQVVRGDSAAYFCASSPGLGETQYFGPGTRLLVL.

A remark on this clonotype: A much larger clone differs by one base, so this may be a read error. This chain connects TRBV5-1 to TRBJ1-1; TRBD1 is a possible D gene (6 bases). Looked up from germline, CDR1 is SGHRS and CDR2 is YFSETQ. CDR3 length equals 14 residues. V gave up 7 bases and J gave up 8 bases, with 21 bases separating them. CDR3 sequence: CASGPNTGQKEAFF. The CDR3 DNA is TGCGCCAGCGGCCCGAATACCGGACAGAAGGAAGCTTTCTTT. The full variable domain, in which reference TRBV5-1 and TRBJ1-1 provide the parts outside the CDR3, is KAGVTQTPRYLIKTRGQQVTLSCSPISGHRSVSWYQQTPGQGLQFLFEYFSETQRNKGNFPGRFSGRQFSNSRSEMNVSTLELGDSALYLCASGPNTGQKEAFFGQGTRLTVV.

V gene TRBV5-1 combines with J gene TRBJ1-5, with D unclear. Germline assignment: CDR1 SGHRS and CDR2 YFSETQ. V shed 0 bases and J shed 2 bases, with 6 bases lying between them. The CDR3 totals 14 residues. The CDR3 coding sequence is TGCGCCAGCAGCTTGGATCCAGGCAATCAGCCCCAGCATTTT. Encoded protein: CASSLDPGNQPQHF. Using reference TRBV5-1 and TRBJ1-5 for the parts outside the CDR3, the full variable domain is KAGVTQTPRYLIKTRGQQVTLSCSPISGHRSVSWYQQTPGQGLQFLFEYFSETQRNKGNFPGRFSGRQFSNSRSEMNVSTLELGDSALYLCASSLDPGNQPQHFGDGTRLSIL.

There are a few counts of this clonotype. The rearrangement links TRBV5-1 to TRBJ2-7, with TRBD2 identical over 14 bases. V dropped 4 bases and J dropped 3; count of bases not matched to a gene: 3. This CDR3 contains 15 residues. CDR1 is SGHRS and CDR2 is YFSETQ in the germline V gene. As DNA, the CDR3 is TGCGCCAGCAGCCGAGGACTAGCGGGAGGCTACGAGCAGTACTTC. Translating gives CASSRGLAGGYEQYF.

The rearrangement links TRBV6-5 to TRBJ1-6; the match to TRBD1 covers 8 bases. Per germline, CDR1 MNHEY and CDR2 SVGAGI. The junction had 8 bases not matched to a gene; V was cut back by 5 bases and J by 11 bases. CDR3 length equals 14 residues. The CDR3 nucleotides read TGTGCCAGCAGTATTGGGACAGGAATTACACCCCTCCACTTT. Protein product: CASSIGTGITPLHF.

This clonotype came up a few times. The V gene is TRBV7-2, the J gene TRBJ1-5, with TRBD1 as a possible D gene (6 bases). CDR1 is SGHTA and CDR2 is FQGNSA in the germline V gene. Trimming left V 5 bases short and J 5 bases short, with 13 bases between. The CDR3 is 14 residues long. The CDR3 region has the DNA TGTGCCAGCAGCCAAACAGGGAGGGATCAGCCCCAGCATTTT. Amino acids: CASSQTGRDQPQHF.

V is TRBV6-2 or TRBV6-3 and J is TRBJ1-5, with D perhaps matching TRBD1 (6 bases). Germline V lookup: CDR1 MNHEY, CDR2 SVGEGT. This CDR3 region has 15 residues. The germline V and J ends were trimmed by 4 bases and 3 bases, with 13 bases remaining between them. The CDR3 loop is CASSSQGRDNQPQHF. CDR3 sequence (DNA): TGTGCCAGCAGTTCACAGGGTAGGGACAATCAGCCCCAGCATTTT.

This chain joins TRBV7-9 and TRBJ1-5, with D hard to call. Germline V gene data show CDR1 as SEHNR and CDR2 as FQNEAQ (reference sequence). Trimming took 3 bases from V and 0 from J, leaving 12 bases between them. The CDR3 runs to 16 residues. The CDR3 DNA reads TGTGCCAGCAGCTTCGGGCGCAGCCCTAGCAATCAGCCCCAGCATTTT. Translated: CASSFGRSPSNQPQHF.

The gene calls are TRBV6-1 and TRBJ1-1, with D possibly TRBD1 on 6 matching bases. Germline values: CDR1 MNHNS, CDR2 SASEGT. CDR3 length: 15 residues. The germline V and J ends were trimmed by 9 bases and 0 bases, with 17 bases remaining between them. CDR3 amino acids: CASLQGHLLNTEAFF. CDR3 sequence (DNA): TGTGCCAGTTTACAGGGACACCTTTTGAACACTGAAGCTTTCTTT.

This clonotype occurred many times. This chain connects TRBV6-2 or TRBV6-3 to TRBJ1-1, with a possible D match to TRBD1 (6 bases). Trimming left V 6 bases short and J 1 base short, with 15 bases between. The CDR3 sequence is 15 residues long. Germline values: CDR1 MNHEY, CDR2 SVGEGT. CDR3 amino acids: CASSRLAQGNTEAFF. In DNA form, the CDR3 reads TGTGCCAGCAGCCGACTCGCACAGGGGAACACTGAAGCTTTCTTT.

This clonotype showed up just once. The junction shows a germline mismatch at one end, possibly a read error. The chain has TRBV11-2 and TRBJ2-7; perhaps TRBD1 as D (6 bases). There are 18 residues in the CDR3. Germline V CDR1 and CDR2: SGHAT, FQNNGV. CDR3 amino acids: CASSSVRGPGAIIYEQYF. CDR3 sequence (DNA): TGTGCCAGCAGCTCCGTTCGAGGCCCAGGGGCTATTATCTACGAACAGTACTTC.

The V and J genes are TRBV7-3 and TRBJ2-5; D is perhaps TRBD2 (6 bases). V lost 2 bases to trimming and J lost 5 bases, with 9 bases between them. This CDR3 has 13 residues. Germline values: CDR1 SGHTA, CDR2 FQGTGA. For the CDR3, the DNA is TGTGCCAGCAGCTTAGGAGGGGTGGAGACCCAGTACTTC. Protein product: CASSLGGVETQYF. The entire variable domain, with the rest obtained from reference TRBV7-3 and TRBJ2-5, is as follows: GAGVSQTPSNKVTEKGKYVELRCDPISGHTALYWYRQSLGQGPEFLIYFQGTGAADDSGLPNDRFFAVRPEGSVSTLKIQRTERGDSAVYLCASSLGGVETQYFGPGTRLLVL.

This clonotype was picked up a small number of times. The chain is built from TRBV6-1 and TRBJ1-1, with D perhaps matching TRBD1 (5 bases). The germline V gene encodes CDR1 MNHNS and CDR2 SASEGT. The CDR3 loop spans 13 amino acids. The germline V and J ends were trimmed by 6 bases and 5 bases, with 13 bases remaining between them. The CDR3 DNA sequence: TGTGCCAGCAGGGGATTTCAGGGAACTGAAGCTTTCTTT. It is translated as CASRGFQGTEAFF.

The DNA of the CDR3 is TGCGCCAGCCAGGACGCAGTAGAATACGAGCAGTACTTC. Translated: CASQDAVEYEQYF. This chain uses TRBV5-1 with TRBJ2-7; D gene uncertain. Germline-derived CDR1 and CDR2 are SGHRS and YFSETQ. The germline V and J ends were trimmed by 7 bases and 4 bases, with 15 bases remaining between them. The CDR3 has 13 amino acids.

This clonotype was seen just once. The genes are TRBV28 and TRBJ2-3, with D maybe TRBD2 (6 bases). CDR3 length: 14 residues. V was cut by 10 bases and J by 3 bases, with 17 bases left in between. Germline V lookup: CDR1 MDHEN, CDR2 SYDVKM. In DNA form, the CDR3 reads TGTGCCACCGGACGGCGCGGGATAACAGATACGCAGTATTTT. This sequence encodes CATGRRGITDTQYF.

The chain uses TRBV9 and TRBJ1-5, with a weak D call TRBD1 (6 bases). The V gene's germline CDR1 is SGDLS and CDR2 YYNGEE. Trimming pared 0 bases from V and 2 bases from J, leaving 9 bases between. This CDR3 contains 15 residues. CDR3 nucleotides: TGTGCCAGCAGCGTAGGGGGGGCCGGCAATCAGCCCCAGCATTTT. Translation gives CASSVGGAGNQPQHF.

Remarks on this clonotype: Germline and junction disagree at one end, which may indicate a read error. The chain recombines TRBV20-1 with TRBJ2-2; TRBD2 is a possible D gene (5 bases). The CDR3 covers 13 residues. Germline V CDR1 and CDR2: DFQATT, SNEGSKA (reference sequence). The CDR3, as DNA: TGCAGTGCTAAAGAGATAGCCCCCGGGGAGTTGTTTTTT. It translates to CSAKEIAPGELFF.

This chain joins TRBV6-5 and TRBJ2-7; weak D call: TRBD1 (7 bases). Germline assignment: CDR1 MNHEY and CDR2 SVGAGI. This CDR3 is 14 amino acids long. Trimming left V 4 bases short and J 7 bases short, with 17 bases between. The CDR3 nucleotides read TGTGCCAGCAGTTCAGGGGGAGGCCTACGAGAGCAGTACTTC. Translation: CASSSGGGLREQYF.

This clonotype was counted once. V and J are TRBV14 and TRBJ1-6; D unresolved. The CDR3 consists of 14 residues. Germline V CDR1 and CDR2: SGHDN, FVKESK. Deletions cut 3 bases from V and 7 bases from J, with 10 bases between. CDR3 amino acids: CASSHNSPNSPLHF. The DNA of the CDR3 is TGTGCCAGCAGCCACAACAGCCCCAATTCACCCCTCCACTTT.

This clonotype was seen more than once but under ten times. The chain recombines TRBV12-3 or TRBV12-4 with TRBJ2-2, with 8 nucleotides matching TRBD2. Trimming cost V 7 bases and J 4 bases; bases outside gene matches: 2. This CDR3 spans 13 amino acids. For the CDR3, the DNA is TGTGCCAGCACCGGGGGGGTCACCGGGGAGCTGTTTTTT. Translated, it gives CASTGGVTGELFF.

This clonotype was counted only a few times. This chain uses TRBV6-1 with TRBJ1-5; possibly TRBD1 for D (5 bases). The V end lost 3 bases, the J end lost 6 bases, and 15 bases lay between the germline ends. This CDR3 contains 15 residues. The germline CDR1 and CDR2 sequences are MNHNS and SASEGT. The CDR3 sequence: CASSESRAWGQPQHF. The CDR3 DNA reads as TGTGCCAGCAGTGAGTCCAGGGCCTGGGGTCAGCCCCAGCATTTT.